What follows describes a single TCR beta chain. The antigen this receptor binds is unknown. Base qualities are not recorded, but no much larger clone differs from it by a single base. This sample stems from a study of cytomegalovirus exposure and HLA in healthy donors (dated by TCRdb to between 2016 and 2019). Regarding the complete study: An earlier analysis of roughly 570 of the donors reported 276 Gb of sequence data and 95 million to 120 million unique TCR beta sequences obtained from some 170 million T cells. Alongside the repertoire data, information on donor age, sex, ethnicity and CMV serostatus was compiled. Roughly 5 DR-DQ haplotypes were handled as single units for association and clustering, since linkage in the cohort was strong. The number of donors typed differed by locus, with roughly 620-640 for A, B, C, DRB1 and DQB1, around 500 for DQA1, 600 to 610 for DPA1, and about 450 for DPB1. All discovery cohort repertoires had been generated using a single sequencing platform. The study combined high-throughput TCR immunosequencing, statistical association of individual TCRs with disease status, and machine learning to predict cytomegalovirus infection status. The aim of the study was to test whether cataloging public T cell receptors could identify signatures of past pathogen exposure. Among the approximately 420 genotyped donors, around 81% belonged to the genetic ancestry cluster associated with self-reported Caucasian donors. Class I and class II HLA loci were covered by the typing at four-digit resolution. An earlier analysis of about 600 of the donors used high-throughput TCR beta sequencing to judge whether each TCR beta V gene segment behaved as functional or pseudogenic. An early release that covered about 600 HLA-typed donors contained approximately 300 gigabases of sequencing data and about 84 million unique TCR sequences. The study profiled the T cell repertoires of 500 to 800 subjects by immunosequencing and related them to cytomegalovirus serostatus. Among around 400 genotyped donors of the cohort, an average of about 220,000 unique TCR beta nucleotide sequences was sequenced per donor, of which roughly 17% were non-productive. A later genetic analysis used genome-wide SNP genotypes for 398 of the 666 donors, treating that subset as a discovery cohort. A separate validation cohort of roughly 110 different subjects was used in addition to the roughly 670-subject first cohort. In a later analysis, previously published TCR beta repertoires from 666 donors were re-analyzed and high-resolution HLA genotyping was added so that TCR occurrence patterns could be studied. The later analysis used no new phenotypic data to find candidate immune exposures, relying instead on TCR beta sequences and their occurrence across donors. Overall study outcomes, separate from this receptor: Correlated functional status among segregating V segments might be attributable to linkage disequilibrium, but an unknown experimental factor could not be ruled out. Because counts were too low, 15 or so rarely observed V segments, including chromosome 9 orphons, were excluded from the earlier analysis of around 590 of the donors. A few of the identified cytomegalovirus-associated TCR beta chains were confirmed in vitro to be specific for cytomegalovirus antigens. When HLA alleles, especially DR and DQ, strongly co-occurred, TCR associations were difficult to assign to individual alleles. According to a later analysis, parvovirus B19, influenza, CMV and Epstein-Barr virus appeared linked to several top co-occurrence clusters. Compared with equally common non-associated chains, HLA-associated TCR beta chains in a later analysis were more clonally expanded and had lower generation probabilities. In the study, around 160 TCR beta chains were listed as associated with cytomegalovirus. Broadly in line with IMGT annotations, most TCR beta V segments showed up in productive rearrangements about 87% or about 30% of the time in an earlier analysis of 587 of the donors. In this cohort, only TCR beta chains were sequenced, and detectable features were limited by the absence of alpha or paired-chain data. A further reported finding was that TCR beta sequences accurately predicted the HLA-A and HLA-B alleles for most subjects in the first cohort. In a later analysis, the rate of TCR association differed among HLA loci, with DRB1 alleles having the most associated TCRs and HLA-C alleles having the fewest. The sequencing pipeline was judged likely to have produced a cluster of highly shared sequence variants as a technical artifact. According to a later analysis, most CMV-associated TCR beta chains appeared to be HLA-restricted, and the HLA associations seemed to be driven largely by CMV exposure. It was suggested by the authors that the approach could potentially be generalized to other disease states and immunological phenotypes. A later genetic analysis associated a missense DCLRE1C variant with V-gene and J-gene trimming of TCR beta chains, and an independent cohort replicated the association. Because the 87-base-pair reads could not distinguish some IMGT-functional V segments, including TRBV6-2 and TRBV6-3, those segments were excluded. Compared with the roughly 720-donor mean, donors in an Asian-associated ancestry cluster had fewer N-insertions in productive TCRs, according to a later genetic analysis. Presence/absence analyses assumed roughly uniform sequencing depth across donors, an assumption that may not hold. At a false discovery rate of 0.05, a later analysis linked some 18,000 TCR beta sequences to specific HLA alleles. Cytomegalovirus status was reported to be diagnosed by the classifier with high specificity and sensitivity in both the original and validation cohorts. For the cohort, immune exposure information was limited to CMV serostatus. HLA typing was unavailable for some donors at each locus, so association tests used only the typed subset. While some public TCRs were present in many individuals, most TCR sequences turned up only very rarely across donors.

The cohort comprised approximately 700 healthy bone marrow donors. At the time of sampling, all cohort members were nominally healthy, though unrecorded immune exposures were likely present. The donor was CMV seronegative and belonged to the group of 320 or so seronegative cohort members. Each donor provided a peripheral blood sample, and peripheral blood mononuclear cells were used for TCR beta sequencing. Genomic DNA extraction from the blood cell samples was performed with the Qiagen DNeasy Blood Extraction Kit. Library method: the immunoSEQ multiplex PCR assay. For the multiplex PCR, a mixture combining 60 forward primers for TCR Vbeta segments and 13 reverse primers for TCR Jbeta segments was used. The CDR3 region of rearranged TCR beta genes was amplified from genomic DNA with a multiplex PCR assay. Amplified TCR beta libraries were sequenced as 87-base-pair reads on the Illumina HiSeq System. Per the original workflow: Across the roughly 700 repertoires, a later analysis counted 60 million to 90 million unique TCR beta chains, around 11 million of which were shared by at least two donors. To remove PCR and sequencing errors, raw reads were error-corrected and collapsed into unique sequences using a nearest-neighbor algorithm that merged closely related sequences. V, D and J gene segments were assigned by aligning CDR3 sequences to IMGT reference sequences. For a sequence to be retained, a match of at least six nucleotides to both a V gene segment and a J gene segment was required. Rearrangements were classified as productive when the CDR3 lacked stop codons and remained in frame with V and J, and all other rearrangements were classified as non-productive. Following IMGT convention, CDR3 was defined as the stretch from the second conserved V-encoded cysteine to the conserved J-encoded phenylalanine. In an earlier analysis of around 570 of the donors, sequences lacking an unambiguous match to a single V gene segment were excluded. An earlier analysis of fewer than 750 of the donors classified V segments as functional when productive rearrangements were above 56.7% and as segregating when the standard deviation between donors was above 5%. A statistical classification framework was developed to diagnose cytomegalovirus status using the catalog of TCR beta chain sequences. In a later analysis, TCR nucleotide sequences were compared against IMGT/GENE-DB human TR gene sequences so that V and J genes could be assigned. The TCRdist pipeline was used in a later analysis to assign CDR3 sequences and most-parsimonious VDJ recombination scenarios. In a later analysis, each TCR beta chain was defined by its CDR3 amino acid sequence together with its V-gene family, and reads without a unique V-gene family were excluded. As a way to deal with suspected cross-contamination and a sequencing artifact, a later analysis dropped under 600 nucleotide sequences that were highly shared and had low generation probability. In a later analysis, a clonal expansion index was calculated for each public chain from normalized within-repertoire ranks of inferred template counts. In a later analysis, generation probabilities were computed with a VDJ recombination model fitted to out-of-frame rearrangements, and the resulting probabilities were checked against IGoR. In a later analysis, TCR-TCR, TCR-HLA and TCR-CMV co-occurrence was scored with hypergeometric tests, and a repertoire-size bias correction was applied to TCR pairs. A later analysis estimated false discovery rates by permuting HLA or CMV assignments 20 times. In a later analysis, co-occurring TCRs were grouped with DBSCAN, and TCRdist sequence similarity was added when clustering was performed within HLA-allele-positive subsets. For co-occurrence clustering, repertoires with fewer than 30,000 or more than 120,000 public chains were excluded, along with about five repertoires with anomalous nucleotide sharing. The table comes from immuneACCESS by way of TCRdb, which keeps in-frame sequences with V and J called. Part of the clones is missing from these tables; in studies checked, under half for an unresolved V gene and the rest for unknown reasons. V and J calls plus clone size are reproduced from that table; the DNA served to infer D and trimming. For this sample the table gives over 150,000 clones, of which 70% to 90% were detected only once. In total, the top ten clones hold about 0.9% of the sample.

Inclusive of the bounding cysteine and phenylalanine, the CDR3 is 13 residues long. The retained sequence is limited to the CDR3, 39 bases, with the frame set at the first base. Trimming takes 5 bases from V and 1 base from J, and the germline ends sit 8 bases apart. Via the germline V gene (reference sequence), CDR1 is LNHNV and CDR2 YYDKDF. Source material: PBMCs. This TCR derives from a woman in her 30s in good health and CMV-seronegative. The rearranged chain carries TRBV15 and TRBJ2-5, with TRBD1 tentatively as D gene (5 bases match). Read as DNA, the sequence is TGTGCCACCAGCGCAGACAGCCAAGAGACCCAGTACTTC. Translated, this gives CATSADSQETQYF.